These 11 T cell receptor beta chains were sequenced from one sample in a study of blood T cell repertoires in COVID-19. Data came from immunoSEQ multiplex PCR; TCRdb stores just in-frame clones and leaves some out. Among 200,000 to 250,000 clones listed, about 85% were seen once. The specimen sequenced was peripheral blood. Receptors were obtained from a man aged 35 to 55 with acute or convalescent COVID-19.

The chain recombines TRBV20-1 with TRBJ1-2; D is unclear. The CDR3 extends over 14 amino acids. Germline V gene data show CDR1 as DFQATT and CDR2 as SNEGSKA (reference sequence). V dropped 3 bases and J dropped 4 bases, with 15 bases sitting between them. In nucleotides, the CDR3 is TGCAGTGCTAGTCCGGGTTTTCGTGGCTATGGCTACACCTTC. This translates into CSASPGFRGYGYTF.

This chain uses TRBV3-1 (or the pseudogene TRBV3-2) with TRBJ1-1; D not resolved. Germline V CDR1 and CDR2: LGHDT, YNNKEL (reference sequence). The V end lost 2 bases, the J end lost 8 bases, and 15 bases lay between the germline ends. The CDR3 length is 14 residues. The CDR3 region has the DNA TGTGCCAGCAGCCAACTGTCTCCGGTTGCAGAAGCTTTCTTT. This encodes CASSQLSPVAEAFF.

The rearrangement links TRBV5-6 to TRBJ2-1; 13 bases fit TRBD2. The germline V gene encodes CDR1 SGHDT and CDR2 YYEEEE. The CDR3 runs to 17 residues. V was clipped by 4 bases and J by 1 base; unmatched bases: 5. The CDR3 nucleotides are TGTGCCAGCAGCGGACTGGGACTAGCGGGGTCCTACAATGAGCAGTTCTTC. It specifies CASSGLGLAGSYNEQFF.

The chain couples TRBV5-1 to TRBJ2-2; TRBD1 matches at 11 bases. V was pared by 5 bases and J by 8 bases, with 11 bases of the junction left unmatched. This CDR3 is 16 amino acids long. Germline CDR1 SGHRS, CDR2 YFSETQ. This CDR3 is CASSPGQGALTGELFF. The CDR3, as DNA: TGCGCCAGCAGTCCCGGACAGGGGGCGCTTACAGGGGAGCTGTTTTTT. Based on the CDR3 plus reference TRBV5-1 and TRBJ2-2, the full variable domain is KAGVTQTPRYLIKTRGQQVTLSCSPISGHRSVSWYQQTPGQGLQFLFEYFSETQRNKGNFPGRFSGRQFSNSRSEMNVSTLELGDSALYLCASSPGQGALTGELFFGEGSRLTVL.

This chain uses TRBV5-1 with TRBJ1-2, with TRBD1 identical over 9 bases. CDR1 is SGHRS and CDR2 is YFSETQ in the germline V gene. The CDR3 loop spans 15 amino acids. V dropped 4 bases and J dropped 6; count of bases not matched to a gene: 10. The CDR3 sequence: CASSGPGTGSNGYTF. The CDR3 DNA follows: TGCGCCAGCAGCGGGCCCGGGACAGGGAGCAATGGCTACACCTTC.

This rearrangement joins TRBV7-2 to TRBJ2-2; 8 bases are shared with TRBD1. Germline V gives CDR1 SGHTA, CDR2 FQGNSA. The CDR3 is made up of 14 amino acids. Germline trimming cut 5 bases from V and 6 bases from J; bases unmatched to any gene: 5. The CDR3 bases are TGTGCCAGCAGCCCCAGGGGGCAGGCCGGGGAGCTGTTTTTT. As protein: CASSPRGQAGELFF.

This chain connects TRBV7-2 to TRBJ1-4; no reliable D call. CDR3 length: 12 residues. V dropped 5 bases and J dropped 4 bases, with 5 bases sitting between them. Germline-derived CDR1 and CDR2 are SGHTA and FQGNSA. Here the CDR3 reads CASSELNEKLFF. The CDR3 region has the DNA TGTGCCAGCAGCGAGCTTAATGAAAAACTGTTTTTT.

The rearrangement joins TRBV6-5 to TRBJ2-3; D is uncertain. V dropped 11 bases and J dropped 0 bases, with 9 bases sitting between them. The CDR3 spans 12 residues. Germline V lookup: CDR1 MNHEY, CDR2 SVGAGI. CDR3 protein: CAAATSTDTQYF. CDR3 nucleotide sequence: TGTGCCGCGGCGACTAGCACAGATACGCAGTATTTT.

Only one count was recorded for this clone. V gene TRBV7-9 combines with J gene TRBJ2-5, with D uncertain. The CDR3 spans 14 residues. In germline, CDR1 is SEHNR, CDR2 FQNEAQ (reference sequence). Trimming removed 1 base at V and 0 bases at J, with 6 bases between. DNA for the CDR3: TGTGCCAGCAGCTTAGGAGCACACCAAGAGACCCAGTACTTC. Translation gives CASSLGAHQETQYF. Drawing the rest from reference TRBV7-9 and TRBJ2-5, the complete variable domain is DTGVSQNPRHKITKRGQNVTFRCDPISEHNRLYWYRQTLGQGPEFLTYFQNEAQLEKSRLLSDRFSAERPKGSFSTLEIQRTEQGDSAMYLCASSLGAHQETQYFGPGTRLLVL.

CDR3 nucleotides: TGTGCCAGCAGCTTAAGTCAGGGGACCGGGGAGCTGTTTTTT. This encodes CASSLSQGTGELFF. The chain couples TRBV9 to TRBJ2-2; D is perhaps TRBD1 (6 bases). Between the trimmed V and J ends, which lost 4 bases and 5 bases, there was a span of 12 bases. This CDR3 region has 14 residues. The V gene's germline CDR1 is SGDLS and CDR2 YYNGEE.

The gene calls are TRBV11-2 and TRBJ1-4, with a weak D call TRBD1 (6 bases). The CDR3 is 15 amino acids. The ends were cut back, 5 bases at V and 3 bases at J, with 13 bases in the middle. Germline V gene lookup returns CDR1 SGHAT and CDR2 FQNNGV. CDR3 coding DNA: TGTGCCAGCAGCCAGTCGGACAGACCTAATGAAAAACTGTTTTTT. As protein: CASSQSDRPNEKLFF.